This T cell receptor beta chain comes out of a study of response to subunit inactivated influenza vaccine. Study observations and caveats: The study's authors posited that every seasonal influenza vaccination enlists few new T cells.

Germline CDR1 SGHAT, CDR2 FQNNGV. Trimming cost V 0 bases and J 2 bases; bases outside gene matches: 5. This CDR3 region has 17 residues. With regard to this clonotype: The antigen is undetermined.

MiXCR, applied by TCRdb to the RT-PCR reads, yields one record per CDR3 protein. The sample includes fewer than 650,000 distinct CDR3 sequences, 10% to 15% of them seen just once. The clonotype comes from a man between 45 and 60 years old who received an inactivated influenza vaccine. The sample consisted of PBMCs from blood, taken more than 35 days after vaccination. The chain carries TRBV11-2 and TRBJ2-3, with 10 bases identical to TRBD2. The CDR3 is CASSLDASGGITDTQYF. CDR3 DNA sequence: TGTGCCAGCAGCTTAGATGCTAGCGGGGGCATCACAGATACGCAGTATTTT.